This entry lists 18 T cell receptor beta chains sequenced from one sample in a study of shared clonotypes between healthy human individuals. Profiled with immunoSEQ multiplex PCR; TCRdb holds only in-frame clones, not every one. The sample shows about 1.5 million clones, 95% to 99% of them seen only once. Sample: naive CD4+ T cells sorted from blood. Stated subset: CD45RA+ positively selected. The receptors were gathered from a man aged 25 to 45 in good health.

V usage is TRBV10-3 and J usage is TRBJ1-3, with 7 bases aligning to TRBD1. From germline, CDR1 is ENHRY and CDR2 SYGVKD. Trimming cost V 10 bases and J 0 bases; bases outside gene matches: 6. The CDR3 has 14 residues. CDR3 bases: TGTGCCACAGGGACAGCAACCTCTGGAAACACCATATATTTT. Translated: CATGTATSGNTIYF.

The rearrangement links TRBV5-4 to TRBJ1-2; tentatively, D is TRBD1 (5 bases). V was pared by 5 bases and J by 1 base, with 18 bases between. The germline CDR1 and CDR2 sequences are SGHNT and YYREEE (reference sequence). There are 16 residues in the CDR3. DNA of the CDR3: TGTGCCAGCAGTCCCGAGGGCGGGGGACTTAACTATGGCTACACCTTC. Translation: CASSPEGGGLNYGYTF.

The V gene is TRBV7-2, the J gene TRBJ2-3, with 7 bases that match TRBD1. The CDR3 spans 14 residues. V shed 2 bases, J shed 6 bases, and the junction held 5 bases outside the gene matches. Germline V lookup: CDR1 SGHTA, CDR2 FQGNSA. The CDR3 nucleotides are TGTGCCAGCAGCTTACGACAGGGATACGATACGCAGTATTTT. It encodes CASSLRQGYDTQYF.

The chain uses TRBV5-6 and TRBJ2-7, with unresolved D. Germline V gives CDR1 SGHDT, CDR2 YYEEEE. Trimming removed 0 bases from V and 5 bases from J, with 6 bases in between. This CDR3 spans 12 amino acids. CDR3 protein: CASSLVVNEQYF. Here the CDR3 DNA reads TGTGCCAGCAGCTTGGTTGTTAACGAGCAGTACTTC.

This sequence joins TRBV27 and TRBJ2-7; 13 bases map to TRBD2. Germline lookup yields CDR1 MNHEY and CDR2 SMNVEV (reference sequence). The V segment lost 2 bases and the J segment 5 bases; nucleotides outside the gene matches: 6. This CDR3 spans 16 amino acids. The CDR3 coding sequence is TGTGCCAGCAGTTTAAGTTTGGGACTAGCGGGAAACGAGCAGTACTTC. Its protein is CASSLSLGLAGNEQYF.

V and J are TRBV10-1 and TRBJ1-4; D gene unclear. The CDR3 has 14 amino acids. Trimming shortened V by 4 bases and J by 0 bases, and 6 bases separated the two germline ends. Germline-derived CDR1 and CDR2 are WNHNN and SYGVQD (reference sequence). This CDR3 reads CASSADATNEKLFF. DNA for the CDR3: TGCGCCAGCAGTGCCGATGCAACTAATGAAAAACTGTTTTTT.

The chain couples TRBV2 to TRBJ2-7, with a weak D call TRBD1 (6 bases). Between the trimmed V and J ends, which lost 6 bases and 6 bases, there was a span of 15 bases. Per germline, CDR1 SNHLY and CDR2 FYNNEI. The CDR3 is 13 amino acids. CDR3 sequence: CASRMGQRGEQYF. CDR3 sequence (DNA): TGTGCCAGCAGGATGGGACAAAGGGGCGAGCAGTACTTC.

This sequence joins TRBV7-2 and TRBJ2-2, with 9 bases fitting TRBD2. The CDR3 has 14 amino acids. CDR1 is SGHTA and CDR2 is FQGNSA in the germline V gene. The ends lost 11 bases at V and 4 bases at J; junction bases unmatched: 8. The CDR3 loop is CAWERGRVTGELFF. The CDR3 nucleotides are TGTGCCTGGGAACGCGGGAGGGTCACCGGGGAGCTGTTTTTT.

V is TRBV5-1 and J is TRBJ2-7; no firm D call. The CDR3 loop spans 15 amino acids. The germline CDR1 and CDR2 sequences are SGHRS and YFSETQ. V was cut by 0 bases and J by 4 bases, with 14 bases left in between. CDR3 bases: TGCGCCAGCAGCTTGGACGCATCGGAGAGTTACGAGCAGTACTTC. This codes for CASSLDASESYEQYF.

The V and J genes are TRBV6-5 and TRBJ2-1; tentatively, D is TRBD1 or TRBD2 (5 bases each). The CDR3 is 14 amino acids. Deletions cut 6 bases from V and 6 bases from J, with 15 bases between. CDR1 is MNHEY, CDR2 SVGAGI, per germline. CDR3 nucleotides: TGTGCCAGCAGCCTTGGGACCCACGGCAATGAGCAGTTCTTC. Protein sequence: CASSLGTHGNEQFF.

The rearrangement joins TRBV29-1 to TRBJ2-2; TRBD1 matches at 9 bases. Losses at the gene ends were 8 bases for V and 2 bases for J; bases not matched to a gene: 6. Germline-derived CDR1 and CDR2 are SQVTM and ANQGSEA. The CDR3 spans 14 residues. The CDR3 region has the DNA TGCAGCATAACGGGACAGGGCAACACCGGGGAGCTGTTTTTT. Protein sequence: CSITGQGNTGELFF.

This chain connects TRBV29-1 to TRBJ2-7; 7 nucleotides line up with TRBD1. This CDR3 region has 13 residues. Germline lookup yields CDR1 SQVTM and CDR2 ANQGSEA. Germline trimming cut 6 bases from V and 3 bases from J; bases unmatched to any gene: 8. CDR3 bases: TGCAGCGTCAGGACAGGCCCGGACTACGAGCAGTACTTC. Amino acids: CSVRTGPDYEQYF.

V gene TRBV5-6 combines with J gene TRBJ2-2; D unclear. The CDR3 sequence is 15 residues long. The germline V gene has CDR1 SGHDT and CDR2 YYEEEE. Deletions cut 1 base from V and 5 bases from J, with 12 bases between. DNA for the CDR3: TGTGCCAGCAGCTTGTTCAGCAGCGTGACCGGGGAGCTGTTTTTT. This sequence encodes CASSLFSSVTGELFF.

A single count supports this clone. The chain joins TRBV6-5 to TRBJ2-5; 8 nucleotides line up with TRBD2. The germline CDR1 and CDR2 sequences are MNHEY and SVGAGI. The J segment lost 5 bases and the V segment lost 2 bases, leaving 1 base of the junction unmatched. CDR3 length: 13 amino acids. CDR3 protein: CASSYRGGETQYF. The CDR3, as DNA: TGTGCCAGCAGTTACCGGGGGGGGGAGACCCAGTACTTC.

The gene calls are TRBV4-1 and TRBJ2-7; D is unclear. CDR3 length: 15 residues. In germline, CDR1 is MGHRA, CDR2 YSYEKL. V shed 0 bases and J shed 3 bases, with 12 bases lying between them. For the CDR3, the DNA is TGCGCCAGCAGCCAAGATGACCCTACCTACTACGAGCAGTACTTC. Translation gives CASSQDDPTYYEQYF.

V usage is TRBV5-4 and J usage is TRBJ2-1; 8 bases align to TRBD2. V trimming: 0 bases; J trimming: 7 bases; junction bases outside the gene matches: 6. CDR1 and CDR2 (germline): SGHNT, YYREEE (reference sequence). This CDR3 is 15 amino acids long. CDR3 loop: CASSLGSGNINEQFF. DNA for the CDR3: TGTGCCAGCAGCTTGGGTAGCGGGAATATAAATGAGCAGTTCTTC.

This clone appeared a single time. V and J are TRBV28 and TRBJ2-7; 7 nucleotides line up with TRBD2. J was trimmed by 1 base and V by 8 bases; bases with no gene match: 8. Germline V gene lookup returns CDR1 MDHEN and CDR2 SYDVKM. CDR3 length equals 14 residues. The CDR3 DNA follows: TGTGCCAGCTCCGGGGCGGGAGCTTCCTACGAGCAGTACTTC. Amino acid sequence: CASSGAGASYEQYF.

This clone was counted a single time. The chain couples TRBV15 to TRBJ1-1; weak D call: TRBD1 (6 bases). The length of the CDR3 is 14 residues. V was shortened by 2 bases and J by 5 bases, with 12 bases between the two germline ends. Germline V gene data show CDR1 as LNHNV and CDR2 as YYDKDF (reference sequence). The CDR3 coding sequence is TGTGCCACCAGCAGACCCAGGGGCGTAACTGAAGCTTTCTTT. It yields the protein CATSRPRGVTEAFF. Variable domain in full (rest from reference TRBV15 and TRBJ1-1): DAMVIQNPRYQVTQFGKPVTLSCSQTLNHNVMYWYQQKSSQAPKLLFHYYDKDFNNEADTPDNFQSRRPNTSFCFLDIRSPGLGDTAMYLCATSRPRGVTEAFFGQGTRLTVV.